This is a list of T cell receptor beta chains from one sample in a study of cytomegalovirus exposure and HLA in healthy donors. Clones were sequenced by immunoSEQ multiplex PCR, and TCRdb holds only the in-frame ones, with some missing. This table holds 150,000 to 180,000 clones, approximately 82% found once. Specimen: PBMCs. These receptors all stem from a woman aged 50 to 65 in good health and CMV-seropositive. Each CDR3 is given with its conserved first and last residue. D genes are given only for firm matches. Size is stated for part of the rows, as once, few or many counts, or as a class when the clone is expanded.

J	V	D	size	length	CDR3	DNA
TRBJ2-1	TRBV5-6	.	.	18	CASSLGIIGLSSYNEQFF	TGTGCCAGCAGCCTCGGGATTATAGGACTAAGCTCCTACAATGAGCAGTTCTTC
TRBJ2-7	TRBV27	TRBD1	.	14	CASSSGQKTYEQYF	TGTGCCAGCAGTTCGGGACAGAAGACGTACGAGCAGTACTTC
TRBJ2-3	TRBV9	TRBD2	few	16	CASSFLAGSSTDTQYF	TGTGCCAGCAGCTTTCTAGCGGGGTCTAGCACAGATACGCAGTATTTT
TRBJ2-3	TRBV4-1	.	.	13	CASSQGQADTQYF	TGCGCCAGCAGCCAGGGGCAGGCGGATACGCAGTATTTT
TRBJ2-2	TRBV2	.	.	14	CASGGTRIGGELFF	TGTGCCAGCGGGGGGACTCGAATAGGCGGGGAGCTGTTTTTT
TRBJ2-1	TRBV5-4	TRBD2	.	15	CASSSQRGGRNEQFF	TGTGCCAGCAGCTCACAGCGGGGGGGCCGCAATGAGCAGTTCTTC
TRBJ2-3	TRBV7-2	TRBD2	once	16	CASSLAPGGGADTQYF	TGTGCCAGCAGCTTAGCGCCGGGCGGGGGGGCAGATACGCAGTATTTT
TRBJ1-1	TRBV7-9	.	.	14	CASSSGVVNTEAFF	TGTGCCAGCAGCTCAGGGGTAGTGAACACTGAAGCTTTCTTT
TRBJ1-2	TRBV7-2	TRBD1	.	16	CASSPRAGQGRWGYTF	TGTGCCAGCAGCCCAAGGGCTGGACAGGGCCGTTGGGGCTACACCTTC
TRBJ2-7	TRBV5-8	TRBD2	.	14	CASSQGLANYEQYF	TGTGCCAGCAGCCAGGGACTAGCTAACTACGAGCAGTACTTC
TRBJ1-2	TRBV7-2	TRBD1	.	16	CASSLVADRGGYGYTF	TGTGCCAGCAGCTTAGTAGCGGACAGGGGAGGCTATGGCTACACCTTC
TRBJ2-2	TRBV2	TRBD2	.	16	CASSPTSGGTTGELFF	TGTGCCAGCAGTCCGACTAGCGGGGGGACCACCGGGGAGCTGTTTTTT
TRBJ1-1	TRBV29-1	.	.	13	CSVSRGMNTEAFF	TGCAGCGTTTCCAGGGGCATGAACACTGAAGCTTTCTTT
TRBJ2-2	TRBV29-1	.	once	14	CSVGTAGNTGELFF	TGCAGCGTCGGTACAGCGGGGAACACCGGGGAGCTGTTTTTT
TRBJ2-3	TRBV4-3	.	.	16	CASSHSRTIATDTQYF	TGCGCCAGCAGCCACTCTAGGACAATTGCCACAGATACGCAGTATTTT
TRBJ2-7	TRBV18	.	.	16	CASSPRPGGRDYEQYF	TGTGCCAGCTCACCACGTCCGGGGGGCCGGGACTACGAGCAGTACTTC
TRBJ2-1	TRBV7-8	.	.	14	CASSTTRGEGEQFF	TGTGCCAGCAGCACGACGAGGGGGGAGGGTGAGCAGTTCTTC
TRBJ2-1	TRBV5-4	TRBD1	.	17	CASSLPTGASSYNEQFF	TGTGCCAGCAGCTTGCCGACAGGGGCGAGCTCCTACAATGAGCAGTTCTTC
TRBJ2-1	TRBV5-6	.	.	11	CASSLELEQFF	TGTGCCAGCAGTTTAGAACTTGAGCAGTTCTTC
TRBJ1-6	TRBV2	.	.	13	CASRRDLNSPLHF	TGTGCCAGCAGACGGGATTTGAATTCACCCCTCCACTTT
TRBJ1-2	TRBV10-3	TRBD1	few	14	CAISERQGGYGYTF	TGTGCCATCAGTGAACGGCAGGGGGGCTATGGCTACACCTTC
TRBJ2-6	TRBV9	TRBD2	.	15	CASSVVRSGGTGLTF	TGTGCCAGCAGCGTAGTACGAAGCGGGGGAACGGGCCTGACTTTC
TRBJ1-6	TRBV15	.	.	14	CATSSRVTGSPLHF	TGTGCCACCAGCTCCCGGGTCACCGGGTCACCCCTCCACTTT
TRBJ2-7	TRBV29-1	.	.	14	CSVVQGLSAREQYF	TGCAGCGTTGTGCAGGGGTTATCAGCTAGGGAGCAGTACTTC
TRBJ2-1	TRBV4-1	.	.	17	CASSPGSFPSSYNEQFF	TGCGCCAGCAGCCCCGGGTCATTTCCGAGCTCCTACAATGAGCAGTTCTTC
TRBJ1-3	TRBV19	.	.	15	CASSISGGKGNTIYF	TGTGCCAGTAGTATAAGCGGTGGCAAGGGAAACACCATATATTTT
TRBJ2-2	TRBV4-1	.	.	12	CASSQVAGELFF	TGCGCCAGCAGCCAAGTAGCCGGGGAGCTGTTTTTT
TRBJ2-7	TRBV18	.	few	13	CASSPWGEYEQYF	TGTGCCAGCTCACCATGGGGCGAATACGAGCAGTACTTC
TRBJ1-3	TRBV4-2	.	.	16	CASSQERRGSGNTIYF	TGTGCCAGCAGCCAAGAGCGTCGGGGCTCTGGAAACACCATATATTTT
TRBJ2-7	TRBV11-2	TRBD2	.	15	CASSSSGGPSYEQYF	TGTGCCAGCAGTTCCAGCGGGGGGCCCTCCTACGAGCAGTACTTC
TRBJ2-7	TRBV5-5	TRBD2	.	13	CASSLDERGNWYF	TGTGCCAGCAGCTTAGATGAGCGGGGGAACTGGTACTTC
TRBJ1-2	TRBV10-3	.	once	13	CAIQKGSPYGYTF	TGTGCCATCCAAAAGGGGTCCCCTTATGGCTACACCTTC
TRBJ2-7	TRBV5-1	.	.	12	CASSLGQDEQYF	TGCGCCAGCAGCTTGGGGCAGGACGAGCAGTACTTC
TRBJ1-4	TRBV2	TRBD1	.	14	CASLRDRADEKLFF	TGTGCCAGCCTACGGGACAGGGCTGATGAAAAACTGTTTTTT
TRBJ2-7	TRBV27	.	once	14	CASSTRDIFYEQYF	TGTGCCAGCAGTACCCGGGACATATTCTACGAGCAGTACTTC
TRBJ1-3	TRBV27	.	.	16	CASSLAAPASGNTIYF	TGTGCCAGCAGTTTAGCGGCACCGGCCTCTGGAAACACCATATATTTT
TRBJ1-4	TRBV5-1	TRBD1	.	14	CASSPGQGAQELFF	TGCGCCAGCAGCCCTGGACAGGGGGCGCAGGAACTGTTTTTT
TRBJ1-1	TRBV19	.	.	15	CASSISPSLNTEAFF	TGTGCCAGTAGTATATCCCCATCACTTAACACTGAAGCTTTCTTT
TRBJ2-7	TRBV5-1	TRBD2	.	14	CASSLAGGPYEQYF	TGCGCCAGCAGCTTAGCGGGGGGTCCCTACGAGCAGTACTTC
TRBJ1-5	TRBV15	.	.	13	CATSRDRDQPQHF	TGTGCCACCAGCAGAGACAGGGATCAGCCCCAGCATTTT
TRBJ1-4	TRBV30	.	.	13	CAWRSNTGEKLFF	TGTGCCTGGCGAAGTAATACAGGGGAAAAACTGTTTTTT
TRBJ2-7	TRBV10-3	.	.	13	CATASGGGYEQYF	TGTGCCACTGCGTCAGGGGGAGGCTACGAGCAGTACTTC
TRBJ2-3	TRBV25-1	.	.	15	CASSGYRVDRDTQYF	TGTGCCAGCAGTGGATACAGGGTGGATCGGGATACGCAGTATTTT
TRBJ2-1	TRBV10-1	.	.	12	CASSGLDNEQFF	TGCGCCAGCAGCGGACTGGACAATGAGCAGTTCTTC
TRBJ2-7	TRBV19	.	.	11	CASSRGYEQYF	TGTGCCAGTAGCCGGGGCTACGAGCAGTACTTC
TRBJ2-7	TRBV27	.	.	15	CASTSRGRGTYEQYF	TGTGCCAGCACATCTAGAGGCAGGGGTACCTACGAGCAGTACTTC
TRBJ2-7	TRBV5-6	.	.	14	CASSYDRRTYEQYF	TGTGCCAGCAGCTACGACAGGAGGACCTACGAGCAGTACTTC
TRBJ2-7	TRBV4-1	TRBD1	.	17	CASSQGPTGGIVNEQYF	TGCGCCAGCAGCCAAGGACCGACAGGGGGCATAGTAAACGAGCAGTACTTC
TRBJ1-5	TRBV5-5	.	once	14	CASSLGRDDQPQHF	TGTGCCAGCAGCTTGGGCAGGGATGATCAGCCCCAGCATTTT
TRBJ1-2	TRBV27	TRBD1	.	13	CASSSLTGYGYTF	TGTGCCAGCAGTTCGCTGACAGGGTATGGCTACACCTTC
TRBJ2-2	TRBV6-5	.	.	16	CASSYSAGKGTGELFF	TGTGCCAGCAGTTACTCGGCAGGGAAGGGCACCGGGGAGCTGTTTTTT
TRBJ2-2	TRBV5-6	.	.	13	CASSPSHPGELFF	TGTGCCAGCAGCCCATCACACCCGGGGGAGCTGTTTTTT
TRBJ2-1	TRBV5-1	TRBD1	few	16	CASRRRPGQGNNEQFF	TGCGCCAGCAGGCGACGTCCGGGACAGGGCAACAATGAGCAGTTCTTC
TRBJ2-3	TRBV4-3	TRBD1	once	14	CASSQDVADRGQYF	TGCGCCAGCAGCCAAGATGTAGCGGACAGGGGGCAGTATTTT
TRBJ1-2	TRBV11-2	TRBD1	.	15	CASSSLTGEGYGYTF	TGTGCCAGCAGCTCCCTGACAGGGGAGGGCTATGGCTACACCTTC